One and the same sample provided the 19 T cell receptor beta chains below, sequenced in a study of T cell clonotyping in hematopoietic cell transplantation. Assay used: immunoSEQ multiplex PCR; TCRdb lists only in-frame clones, some missing. The sample carries under 10,000 clones, 86% recorded once. Sample: PBMCs, taken 180 days after allogeneic stem cell transplant. The receptors shown here come from a human patient who had an allogeneic stem cell transplant, so the T cells may come from the graft donor. The donor label of this sample is uncertain. Some clones in this sample may be carry-over from other donors' samples.

The chain uses TRBV15 and TRBJ1-4, with a possible D match to TRBD1 (6 bases). The ends were cut back, 4 bases at V and 10 bases at J, with 19 bases in the middle. Per the germline V gene, CDR1 is LNHNV and CDR2 is YYDKDF (reference sequence). There are 15 residues in the CDR3. The CDR3 protein is CATSIHRDTVGKLFF. In nucleotides, the CDR3 is TGTGCCACCAGCATTCACAGGGACACAGTTGGAAAACTGTTTTTT.

As to this clone: An end of the junction does not agree with germline; a read error may underlie this. V usage is TRBV23-1 and J usage is TRBJ2-7; the D gene is possibly TRBD2 (5 bases). TRBV23-1 is an ORF; its function is uncertain. This CDR3 spans 16 amino acids. The CDR3 DNA is TGCGCCAGCAGTCGAGGGCCAGGCAGCCTCTCCAACGAGCAGTACTTC. Translation gives CASSRGPGSLSNEQYF.

This clone was observed a handful of times. The V call is TRBV5-6, the J call TRBJ2-2, with D uncertain. The germline gives CDR1 SGHDT, CDR2 YYEEEE. The CDR3 is 15 amino acids. V was cut by 6 bases and J by 3 bases, with 15 bases left in between. The chain's CDR3 is CASTREVGHTGELFF. The CDR3 DNA reads as TGTGCCAGCACCCGAGAGGTTGGTCACACCGGGGAGCTGTTTTTT.

As DNA, the CDR3 is TGTGCCAGCAGTCACGCCCCGCAGTATTTT. Residues: CASSHAPQYF. This sequence joins TRBV6-6 and TRBJ2-3, with D uncertain. CDR1 and CDR2 from the germline V gene are MNHNY and SVGAGI (reference sequence). V gave up 5 bases and J gave up 10 bases, with 7 bases separating them. The CDR3 contains 10 residues.

This rearrangement joins TRBV7-8 to TRBJ1-2; D ambiguous. Germline V gene data show CDR1 as SGHVS and CDR2 as FQNEAQ. The CDR3 totals 14 residues. V was shortened by 4 bases and J by 2 bases, with 11 bases between the two germline ends. The chain's CDR3 is CASSSLGRNYGYTF. The CDR3 coding sequence is TGTGCCAGCAGCTCCCTGGGCAGGAACTATGGCTACACCTTC.

The V call is TRBV7-2, the J call TRBJ1-5; D perhaps matches TRBD1 (6 bases). Trimming removed 4 bases from V and 3 bases from J, with 22 bases in between. Germline V gene data show CDR1 as SGHTA and CDR2 as FQGNSA. The length of the CDR3 is 18 residues. CDR3 loop: CASSSPAGGRGSNQPQHF. The DNA of the CDR3 is TGTGCCAGCAGCTCACCTGCCGGTGGCAGGGGCTCCAATCAGCCCCAGCATTTT. The whole variable domain, filled in from reference TRBV7-2 and TRBJ1-5, reads GAGVSQSPSNKVTEKGKDVELRCDPISGHTALYWYRQSLGQGLEFLIYFQGNSAPDKSGLPSDRFSAERTGGSVSTLTIQRTQQEDSAVYLCASSSPAGGRGSNQPQHFGDGTRLSIL.

The V gene is TRBV19, the J gene TRBJ1-4; perhaps TRBD1 as D (6 bases). Trimming took 4 bases from V and 8 from J, leaving 17 bases between them. Germline V CDR1 and CDR2: LNHDA, SQIVND (reference sequence). CDR3 length equals 15 residues. This CDR3 reads CASSTGTPLGEKLFF. CDR3 coding DNA: TGTGCCAGTAGTACCGGGACACCTCTTGGGGAAAAACTGTTTTTT.

The V gene is TRBV6-4, the J gene TRBJ1-4; TRBD1 is a possible D gene (6 bases). The CDR3 loop spans 15 amino acids. Germline V CDR1 and CDR2: MRHNA, SNTAGT. V was trimmed by 5 bases and J by 7 bases, leaving 17 bases between them. CDR3 bases: TGTGCCAGCAGTTTCCCGTGGGGGGCGCGTGAAAAACTGTTTTTT. This translates into CASSFPWGAREKLFF.

This chain joins TRBV30 and TRBJ2-7; D is uncertain. Deletions cut 0 bases from V and 12 bases from J, with 12 bases between. The CDR3 extends over 11 amino acids. Germline-derived CDR1 and CDR2 are GTSNPN and SVGIG (reference sequence). CDR3 bases: TGTGCCTGGAGTGTAATCGAGTCACCGTACTTC. It yields the protein CAWSVIESPYF.

This clone has only a few counts. This chain uses TRBV9 with TRBJ2-2, with TRBD2 identical over 12 bases. CDR1 and CDR2 (germline): SGDLS, YYNGEE. J was trimmed by 8 bases and V by 4 bases; bases with no gene match: 6. The CDR3 is 15 residues long. The CDR3 here is CASSRETSGGGELFF. CDR3 nucleotides: TGTGCCAGCAGCCGTGAGACTAGCGGGGGTGGGGAGCTGTTTTTT. Variable domain in full (rest from reference TRBV9 and TRBJ2-2): DSGVTQTPKHLITATGQRVTLRCSPRSGDLSVYWYQQSLDQGLQFLIQYYNGEERAKGNILERFSAQQFPDLHSELNLSSLELGDSALYFCASSRETSGGGELFFGEGSRLTVL.

The rearrangement joins TRBV28 to TRBJ1-4; D is perhaps TRBD1 (6 bases). In germline, CDR1 is MDHEN, CDR2 SYDVKM. The CDR3 is 16 residues long. V lost 6 bases to trimming and J lost 8 bases, with 22 bases between them. The CDR3 sequence is CASSPPARDMDEKLFF. The CDR3 coding sequence is TGTGCCAGCAGCCCACCGGCCCGGGACATGGACGAAAAACTGTTTTTT.

This clone was counted only a few times. V usage is TRBV7-2 and J usage is TRBJ1-5; D not certain. The length of the CDR3 is 14 residues. V lost 1 base, J lost 7 bases, and 11 bases lay in between. CDR1 SGHTA and CDR2 FQGNSA come from the germline V gene. DNA of the CDR3: TGTGCCAGCAGCTTAGACGCAGGAGGCCAGCCCCAGCATTTT. It is translated as CASSLDAGGQPQHF.

The chain links TRBV5-4 to TRBJ2-6, with D tentatively TRBD2 (6 bases). This CDR3 contains 16 residues. V shed 9 bases and J shed 0 bases, with 16 bases lying between them. Per the germline V gene, CDR1 is SGHNT and CDR2 is YYREEE (reference sequence). The chain's CDR3 is CATYRGGRSGANVLTF. The CDR3 DNA is TGTGCCACGTATCGCGGAGGGCGCTCTGGGGCCAACGTCCTGACTTTC.

The chain couples TRBV9 to TRBJ1-1, with TRBD1 identical over 8 bases. Germline assignment: CDR1 SGDLS and CDR2 YYNGEE. After removal of 4 bases from V and 1 base from J, the junction contained 6 bases not matched to a gene. The CDR3 has 15 residues. The CDR3 loop reads CASSPQTGANTEAFF. The CDR3 DNA reads as TGTGCCAGCAGCCCACAGACAGGGGCGAACACTGAAGCTTTCTTT.

CDR3 sequence reads: CASSHPAGLAGGGTGELFF. As DNA, the CDR3 is TGTGCCAGCAGCCACCCGGCGGGACTAGCGGGGGGGGGCACCGGGGAGCTGTTTTTT. This rearrangement joins TRBV4-2 to TRBJ2-2, with TRBD2 matching over 16 bases. The CDR3 covers 19 residues. In germline, CDR1 is LGHNA, CDR2 YNFKEQ. J gave up 4 bases and V 3 bases, and 8 bases lay outside the gene matches.

V usage is TRBV5-6 and J usage is TRBJ1-2, with D possibly matching TRBD1 (6 bases). CDR1 and CDR2 from the germline V gene are SGHDT and YYEEEE. The V end lost 4 bases, the J end lost 2 bases, and 15 bases lay between the germline ends. CDR3 length equals 15 residues. This CDR3 reads CASSPARGWNYGYTF. CDR3 nucleotide sequence: TGTGCCAGCAGCCCTGCCAGGGGATGGAACTATGGCTACACCTTC.

CDR3 coding DNA: TGCGCCAGCAGCCTCGTCCGGGGTCAGCCCTACGAGCAGTACTTC. Its protein product is CASSLVRGQPYEQYF. The chain links TRBV4-3 to TRBJ2-7, with a possible D match to TRBD2 (5 bases). CDR3 length: 15 amino acids. Trimming pared 4 bases from V and 2 bases from J, leaving 15 bases between. Per the germline V gene, CDR1 is LGHNA and CDR2 is YSLEER.

The chain couples TRBV11-2 to TRBJ2-5; D gene uncertain. The J call is uncertain, as TRBJ2-7 better fits the DNA end. Per the germline V gene, CDR1 is SGHAT and CDR2 is FQNNGV. The CDR3 is 14 amino acids. The DNA of the CDR3 is TGTGCCAGCAGCTTCCTATGGGCCGATTACGAGCAGTACTTC. It translates to CASSFLWADYEQYF.

V gene TRBV7-9 combines with J gene TRBJ2-7; D is ambiguous. This CDR3 is built from 15 residues. CDR1 SEHNR and CDR2 FQNEAQ come from the germline V gene (reference sequence). The germline V and J ends were trimmed by 4 bases and 3 bases, with 16 bases remaining between them. In DNA, the CDR3 is TGTGCCAGCAGCTCAGAACCCGCGCGGAGCTACGAGCAGTACTTC. Residues: CASSSEPARSYEQYF. Together with reference TRBV7-9 and TRBJ2-7, the CDR3 gives the full variable domain: DTGVSQNPRHKITKRGQNVTFRCDPISEHNRLYWYRQTLGQGPEFLTYFQNEAQLEKSRLLSDRFSAERPKGSFSTLEIQRTEQGDSAMYLCASSSEPARSYEQYFGPGTRLTVT.